This T cell receptor beta chain was obtained from a study of shared clonotypes between healthy human individuals. Notes on this clone: Its specificity is unknown.

There were only Caucasian adults among the donors, and all lived in Nashville, Tennessee. V dropped 2 bases and J dropped 3 bases, with 8 bases sitting between them. Germline loops: CDR1 ENHRY, CDR2 SYGVKD. This CDR3 has 13 residues. Profiled with immunoSEQ multiplex PCR; TCRdb holds only in-frame clones, not every one. The sample lists approximately 2.5 million clones; roughly nine tenths were seen once. Overall study findings and caveats: It was observed that roughly 5% of naive CD4 clonotypes were shared across a handful of donors. Only blood was sampled; tissue repertoires likely differ.

The TCR was taken from a young man in good health. The sample consisted of naive CD4+ T cells sorted from blood. Regarding subset: CD45RA+ positively selected. V usage is TRBV10-3 and J usage is TRBJ2-7; D possibly corresponds to TRBD1 (6 bases). The CDR3 nucleotides are TGTGCCATCAGTGAGGTCAGGGGCTACGAGCAGTACTTC. The encoded protein is CAISEVRGYEQYF.